This is a list of T cell receptor beta chains from one sample in a study of T-cell memory formation after mild COVID-19. TCRdb passed the 5' RACE reads through MiXCR, listing each CDR3 protein once. Of just under 150,000 distinct CDR3 sequences listed, less than 20% are singletons. Sequencing used PBMCs or a T cell subset sorted from them (not recorded which). All receptors come from an adult woman who had mild COVID-19 (a few samples of this study predate the infection). Cell type and time point are not known. CDR3s include the opening cysteine and the closing phenylalanine or tryptophan. D genes are given only for firm matches. Clone size is stated in some rows and not others, as once, few, many or a class when expanded.

j_call | d_call | v_call | clone_size | cdr3_aa | cdr3_nt
TRBJ1-5 | TRBD1 | TRBV12-3/TRBV12-4 | NA | CASSPQTGGQPQHF | TGTGCCAGCAGTCCTCAGACAGGGGGGCAGCCCCAGCATTTT
TRBJ2-7 | TRBD1 | TRBV9 | NA | CASSPNTGTGPYEQYF | TGTGCCAGCAGCCCGAACACTGGGACAGGGCCCTACGAGCAGTACTTC
TRBJ2-3 | TRBD2 | TRBV5-8 | once | CASSPGTSGFTDTQYF | TGTGCCAGCAGCCCCGGGACTAGCGGATTCACAGATACGCAGTATTTT
TRBJ2-7 | NA | TRBV9 | NA | CASQGVGARSEQYF | TGTGCCAGCCAAGGAGTGGGGGCTAGGAGCGAGCAGTACTTC
TRBJ2-5 | TRBD1 | TRBV20-1 | NA | CSAAPTGGETQYF | TGCAGTGCTGCCCCGACAGGGGGGGAGACCCAGTACTTC
TRBJ1-1 | TRBD1 | TRBV29-1 | NA | CSVTTGGRTEAFF | TGCAGCGTGACAACAGGGGGGAGAACTGAAGCTTTCTTT
TRBJ1-2 | NA | TRBV5-1 | NA | CASSLYGVLSGTF | TGCGCCAGCAGCTTGTATGGGGTACTCTCGGGCACCTTC
TRBJ1-4 | NA | TRBV5-1 | NA | CASSRPGGKLFF | TGCGCCAGCTCTAGACCGGGGGGAAAACTGTTTTTT
TRBJ2-5 | NA | TRBV7-9 | NA | CASSLVLGQETQYF | TGTGCCAGCAGCTTAGTACTTGGGCAAGAGACCCAGTACTTC
TRBJ2-1 | TRBD2 | TRBV24-1 | NA | CATSDPNLAVYNEQFF | TGTGCCACCAGTGACCCCAATCTAGCGGTCTACAATGAGCAGTTCTTC
TRBJ1-1 | TRBD1 | TRBV19 | NA | CASSFLQGAAFF | TGTGCCAGTAGTTTCTTACAGGGGGCGGCTTTCTTT
TRBJ1-1 | TRBD1 | TRBV10-3 | NA | CAISVRGENTEAFF | TGTGCCATCAGTGTCAGGGGGGAGAACACTGAAGCTTTCTTT
TRBJ1-1 | NA | TRBV10-2 | NA | CASTWDTNTEAFF | TGCGCCAGCACTTGGGACACCAACACTGAAGCTTTCTTT
TRBJ2-5 | TRBD2 | TRBV20-1 | few | CSARLAGVRETQYF | TGCAGTGCTAGACTAGCGGGAGTCCGGGAGACCCAGTACTTC
TRBJ2-3 | NA | TRBV20-1 | few | CSAGAGGPLAQYF | TGCAGTGCTGGCGCCGGGGGCCCCTTGGCGCAGTATTTT
TRBJ1-3 | TRBD1 | TRBV7-6 | NA | CASSRDRGSGNTIYF | TGTGCCAGCAGCCGGGACAGGGGGTCTGGAAACACCATATATTTT
TRBJ2-1 | TRBD2 | TRBV5-1 | few | CASSFTSGRTSYNEQFF | TGCGCCAGCAGCTTTACTAGCGGACGTACTTCCTACAATGAGCAGTTCTTC
TRBJ2-5 | TRBD2 | TRBV7-2 | NA | CASRRGGGETQYF | TGTGCCAGCAGGCGCGGGGGAGGAGAGACCCAGTACTTC
TRBJ2-3 | NA | TRBV15 | NA | CATSPQGGTGTQYF | TGTGCCACCAGCCCACAGGGAGGTACAGGTACGCAGTATTTT
TRBJ2-1 | NA | TRBV18 | NA | CASSPRGHEQFF | TGTGCCAGCTCACCGCGGGGCCATGAGCAGTTCTTC
TRBJ2-5 | TRBD1 | TRBV11-3 | NA | CASSPGTGDQETQYF | TGTGCCAGCAGCCCCGGGACAGGCGATCAAGAGACCCAGTACTTC
TRBJ1-5 | TRBD1 | TRBV4-1 | few | CASSQVRGTGLYSNQPQHF | TGCGCCAGCAGCCAAGTGAGGGGGACAGGCCTCTATAGCAATCAGCCCCAGCATTTT
TRBJ2-3 | NA | TRBV12-3/TRBV12-4 | NA | CASSPAGQGTDTQYF | TGTGCCAGCAGTCCAGCAGGGCAGGGAACAGATACGCAGTATTTT
TRBJ1-1 | NA | TRBV6-5 | NA | CASSWEAGRAGQRTEAFF | TGTGCCAGCAGTTGGGAAGCCGGCCGCGCCGGACAGAGGACTGAAGCTTTCTTT
TRBJ2-3 | TRBD2 | TRBV7-2 | few | CASSLVGRYGGLQYF | TGTGCCAGCAGCTTAGTTGGTCGATACGGGGGGTTACAGTATTTT
TRBJ2-7 | NA | TRBV18 | few | CASSPQGNEQYF | TGTGCCAGCTCACCCCAGGGGAACGAGCAGTACTTC
TRBJ2-2 | TRBD1 | TRBV7-9 | NA | CASSPEVGQGGTGELFF | TGTGCCAGCAGCCCAGAAGTGGGACAGGGCGGCACCGGGGAGCTGTTTTTT
TRBJ2-1 | NA | TRBV7-8 | NA | CASSLDLGAGEQFF | TGTGCCAGCAGCTTAGACCTGGGAGCAGGCGAGCAGTTCTTC
TRBJ2-2 | TRBD2 | TRBV24-1 | many | CATSDQPGLAGTGELFF | TGTGCCACCAGTGACCAACCGGGACTAGCGGGGACCGGGGAGCTGTTTTTT
TRBJ1-1 | NA | TRBV29-1 | NA | CSADIGGTEAFF | TGCAGCGCTGATATCGGGGGGACTGAAGCTTTCTTT
TRBJ1-2 | TRBD1 | TRBV24-1 | NA | CATSGQGYYGYTF | TGTGCCACCAGTGGACAGGGGTACTATGGCTACACCTTC
TRBJ1-5 | NA | TRBV7-2 | few | CASSLSANNQPQHF | TGTGCCAGCAGCTTATCAGCAAACAATCAGCCCCAGCATTTT
TRBJ2-1 | NA | TRBV5-1 | many | CASSPMPASSYNEQFF | TGCGCCAGCAGCCCTATGCCTGCTAGCTCCTACAATGAGCAGTTCTTC
TRBJ1-2 | NA | TRBV12-3/TRBV12-4 | NA | CASSPLTVLGYTF | TGTGCCAGCAGCCCCCTGACGGTGCTGGGCTACACCTTC
TRBJ2-1 | NA | TRBV14 | few | CASSQDRGLSYNEQFF | TGTGCCAGCAGCCAAGACAGAGGCCTATCCTACAATGAGCAGTTCTTC
TRBJ2-6 | TRBD1 | TRBV5-6 | few | CASSFGTGGRGIFSGANVLTF | TGTGCCAGCAGCTTCGGGACAGGGGGCCGCGGGATTTTCTCTGGGGCCAACGTCCTGACTTTC
TRBJ1-1 | NA | TRBV10-3 | NA | CAIRSPGNTEAFF | TGTGCCATCCGCAGTCCGGGGAACACTGAAGCTTTCTTT
TRBJ2-7 | NA | TRBV20-1 | NA | CSAAGHRTYEQYF | TGCAGTGCCGCGGGACATCGAACCTACGAGCAGTACTTC
TRBJ1-1 | NA | TRBV4-3 | NA | CASSQDIRRDREAFF | TGCGCCAGCAGCCAAGATATTCGGCGGGACCGTGAAGCTTTCTTT
TRBJ1-5 | NA | TRBV7-2 | few | CASSFSENQPQHF | TGTGCCAGCAGCTTTTCAGAGAATCAGCCCCAGCATTTT
TRBJ2-1 | TRBD2 | TRBV30 | NA | CAWSVRRGSSYNEQFF | TGTGCCTGGAGTGTACGGCGGGGGAGCTCCTACAATGAGCAGTTCTTC
TRBJ2-1 | TRBD1 | TRBV4-2 | NA | CASSHPRTGGSDEQFF | TGTGCCAGCAGCCATCCCCGGACAGGGGGCAGCGATGAGCAGTTCTTC
TRBJ2-7 | TRBD1 | TRBV27 | NA | CASSRSGQYEQYF | TGTGCCAGCAGTCGATCGGGACAGTACGAGCAGTACTTC
TRBJ2-3 | NA | TRBV7-2 | NA | CASSRSVARTDTQYF | TGTGCCAGCAGCCGTAGCGTGGCCCGCACAGATACGCAGTATTTT
TRBJ2-6 | TRBD1 | TRBV29-1 | NA | CSVGTGTGANVLTF | TGCAGCGTTGGGACAGGCACTGGGGCCAACGTCCTGACTTTC
TRBJ1-5 | TRBD1 | TRBV4-3 | NA | CASSDGQDSSNQPQHF | TGCGCCAGCAGCGACGGACAGGACTCTAGCAATCAGCCCCAGCATTTT
TRBJ2-1 | TRBD2 | TRBV11-2 | NA | CASSFHLAGVNEQFF | TGTGCCAGCAGCTTCCATCTAGCGGGGGTTAATGAGCAGTTCTTC